This paragraph reports one T cell receptor beta chain. Its binding antigen is unknown. There are no base qualities to consult, and no much larger clone falls within one base. Relative to germline, V is 4 bases shorter and J is 4 bases shorter, with 20 bases between their ends. CDR1 and CDR2 (SGHRS, YFSETQ) derive from the germline V gene. From the cysteine through the phenylalanine, the CDR3 covers 16 amino acids. Only the CDR3 DNA is retained, 48 bases long and in frame from the first base. This entry belongs to a study of T cell responses to AZD1222 COVID-19 vaccine (dated by TCRdb to about 2021). For context, the study as a whole: TCR sequencing covered about 230 trial participants: around 210 given two doses of AZD1222 and about 26 given two doses of MenACWY control vaccine. Enrollment into the trials was organized by age into subgroups of 18-55, 56-69 and 70-plus years, and those subgroups contained roughly 150, 30 and 60 TCR-sequenced participants, respectively. Points the paper makes about the study in general: Epitopes outside the regions mutated in the B.1.351 and B.1.1.7 variants were reportedly recognized by nearly half of the unique spike-specific TCRs. Participants were mostly white British, with more females than males. The authors suggested clonal diversity may have been underestimated. Spike-specific TCR breadth and depth rose significantly after two AZD1222 doses compared with day 0 and with MenACWY recipients. Because no day 14 peak-response samples were available, repertoires were characterized only after the peak T cell response. In the small 56-69-year group, the increase in depth fell short of significance, most likely because of low power. CD4 TCRs associated with the vaccine covered the entire spike protein, and the dominant responses were in regions 160-218 and 743-854. Conclusions about previously exposed vaccinees were limited because only six AZD1222 recipients were SARS-CoV-2 seropositive at baseline.

The intended sense of this specimen's time point label: about 28 days (+/-7) after the second vaccine dose. AZD1222 recipients given second doses at about 4 weeks or at about 12 weeks were pooled, since spike-specific TCR depth and breadth were not found to differ between the two schedules. Vaccinee samples were obtained from the UK trials COV001 and COV002, which included a single-blind randomized controlled phase 2/3 trial of AZD1222 (ChAdOx1 nCoV-19) in healthy adults. Trial participant PBMC samples were collected at day 0 and day 28 after the second dose for TCRbeta chain sequencing. The CDR3 regions of human TCRbeta chains were subjected to immunosequencing. Regarding the original processing steps: TCRs in the repertoires were matched against a reference library of SARS-CoV-2-specific TCRs that had been generated with the MIRA antigen-specificity platform. Breadth was defined as the fraction of unique TCRs that were SARS-CoV-2-associated, and depth was defined as the fraction of total T cells that were SARS-CoV-2-associated. Using the MIRA data, every spike-specific TCR was mapped to the spike region that the TCR reacted to and assigned to either a CD4 or a CD8 class. Log10-transformed breadth and depth values were compared by one-way ANOVA with Sidak's multiple comparisons tests. TCRdb's version of the immuneACCESS table is confined to in-frame rearrangements and falls short of the full clone set. An unresolved V gene accounts for under half of the shortfall where checked; the remainder is of unknown origin. That table is the source of V, J and clone size, and D and trimming were worked out from the DNA. This sample has more than 150,000 clones in its table, and approximately 91% of those were observed once. Around 1.9% of the sample is in the top ten clones.

This receptor chain uses TRBV5-1 and TRBJ1-2; D gene: possibly TRBD1, on 5 matching bases. The sequence derives from an adult who received the AZD1222 COVID-19 vaccine. This specimen was peripheral blood, taken 28 days after the second AZD1222 dose. The CDR3 reads as follows: CASSPAGTLSFYGYTF. The DNA reads TGCGCCAGCAGCCCGGCCGGGACGCTCTCTTTCTATGGCTACACCTTC.